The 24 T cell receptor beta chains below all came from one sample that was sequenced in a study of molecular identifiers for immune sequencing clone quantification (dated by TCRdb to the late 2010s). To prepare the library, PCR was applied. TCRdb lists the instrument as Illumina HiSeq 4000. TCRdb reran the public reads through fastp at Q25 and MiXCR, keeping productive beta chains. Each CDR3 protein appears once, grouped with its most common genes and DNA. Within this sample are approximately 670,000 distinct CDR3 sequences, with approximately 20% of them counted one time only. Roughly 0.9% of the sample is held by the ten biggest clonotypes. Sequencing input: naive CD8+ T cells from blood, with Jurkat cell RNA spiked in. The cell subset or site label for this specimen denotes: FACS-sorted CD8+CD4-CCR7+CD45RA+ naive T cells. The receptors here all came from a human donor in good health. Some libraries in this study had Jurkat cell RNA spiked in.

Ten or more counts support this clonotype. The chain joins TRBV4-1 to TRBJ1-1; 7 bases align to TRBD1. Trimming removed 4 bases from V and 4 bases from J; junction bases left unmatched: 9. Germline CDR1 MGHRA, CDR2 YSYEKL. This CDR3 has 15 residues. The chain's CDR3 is CASSRNTGAATEAFF. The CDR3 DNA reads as TGCGCCAGCAGCCGAAATACAGGGGCCGCCACTGAAGCTTTCTTT.

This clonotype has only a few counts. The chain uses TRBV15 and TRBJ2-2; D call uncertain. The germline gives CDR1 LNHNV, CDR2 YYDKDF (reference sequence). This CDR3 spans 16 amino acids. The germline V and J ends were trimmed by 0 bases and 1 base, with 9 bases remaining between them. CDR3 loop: CATSRDYAGNTGELFF. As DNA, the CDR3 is TGTGCCACCAGCAGAGATTATGCAGGGAACACCGGGGAGCTGTTTTTT.

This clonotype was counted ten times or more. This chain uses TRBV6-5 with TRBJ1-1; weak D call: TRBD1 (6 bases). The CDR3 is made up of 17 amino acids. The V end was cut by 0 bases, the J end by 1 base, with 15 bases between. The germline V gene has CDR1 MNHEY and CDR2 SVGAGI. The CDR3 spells CASSYSSGVGRNTEAFF. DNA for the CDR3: TGTGCCAGCAGTTACTCTTCAGGGGTAGGACGGAACACTGAAGCTTTCTTT.

The CDR3 region has the DNA TGTGCCAGCAGCTTAGTGGGGGGGCAGGGGAGTTTCTTT. This gives the protein CASSLVGGQGSFF. The V gene is TRBV7-9, the J gene TRBJ1-1; D perhaps matches TRBD1 (6 bases). V was shortened by 1 base and J by 13 bases, with 16 bases between the two germline ends. From germline, CDR1 is SEHNR and CDR2 FQNEAQ (reference sequence). The CDR3 length is 13 residues.

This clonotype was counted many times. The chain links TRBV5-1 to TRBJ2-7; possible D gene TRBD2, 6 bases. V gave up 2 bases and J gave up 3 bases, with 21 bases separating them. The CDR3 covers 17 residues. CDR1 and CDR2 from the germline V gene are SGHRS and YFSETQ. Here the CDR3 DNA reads TGCGCCAGCAGCTTCCTTCCCCCCCGGGAGACCCACTACGAGCAGTACTTC. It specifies CASSFLPPRETHYEQYF.

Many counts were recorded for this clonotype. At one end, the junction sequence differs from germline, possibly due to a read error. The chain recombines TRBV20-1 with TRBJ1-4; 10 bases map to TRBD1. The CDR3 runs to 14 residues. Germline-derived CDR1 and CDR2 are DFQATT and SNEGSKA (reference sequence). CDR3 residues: CSARGQGEPEKLFF. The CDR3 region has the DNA TGCAGTGCAAGAGGACAGGGGGAGCCTGAAAAACTGTTTTTT.

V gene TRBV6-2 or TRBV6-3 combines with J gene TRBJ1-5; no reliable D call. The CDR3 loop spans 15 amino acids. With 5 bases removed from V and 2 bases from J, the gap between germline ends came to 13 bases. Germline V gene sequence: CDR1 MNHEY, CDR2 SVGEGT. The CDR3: CASSNKGYGNQPQHF. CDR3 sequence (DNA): TGTGCCAGCAGTAACAAAGGCTATGGCAATCAGCCCCAGCATTTT.

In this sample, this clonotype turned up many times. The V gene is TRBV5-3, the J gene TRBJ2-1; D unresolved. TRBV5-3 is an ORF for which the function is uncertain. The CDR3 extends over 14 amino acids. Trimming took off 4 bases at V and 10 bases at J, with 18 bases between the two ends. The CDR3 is CARSTRPAVGEQFF. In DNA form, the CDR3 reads TGTGCCAGAAGCACCCGCCCCGCCGTCGGAGAGCAGTTCTTC.

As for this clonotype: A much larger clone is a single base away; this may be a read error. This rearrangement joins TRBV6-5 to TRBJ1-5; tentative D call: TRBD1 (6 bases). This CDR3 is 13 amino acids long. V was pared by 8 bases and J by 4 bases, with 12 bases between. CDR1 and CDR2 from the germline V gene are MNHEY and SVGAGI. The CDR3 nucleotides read TGTGCCAGCGGACTCGACAGGAATCAGCCCCAGCATTTT. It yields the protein CASGLDRNQPQHF.

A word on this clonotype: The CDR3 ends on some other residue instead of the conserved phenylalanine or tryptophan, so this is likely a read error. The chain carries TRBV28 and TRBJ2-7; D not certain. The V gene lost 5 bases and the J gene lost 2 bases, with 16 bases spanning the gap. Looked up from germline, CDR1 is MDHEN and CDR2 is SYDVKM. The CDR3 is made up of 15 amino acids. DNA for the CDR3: TGTGCCAGCAGTGGACCTCGGACGGTAACCTACGAGCAGTACTCC. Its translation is CASSGPRTVTYEQYS.

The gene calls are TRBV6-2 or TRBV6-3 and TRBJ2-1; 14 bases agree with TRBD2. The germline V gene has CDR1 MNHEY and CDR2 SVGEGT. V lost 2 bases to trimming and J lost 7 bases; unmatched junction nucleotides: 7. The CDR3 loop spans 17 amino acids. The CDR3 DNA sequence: TGTGCCAGCAGTTACCGGGGACTAGCGGGAGTGGGAAATGAGCAGTTCTTC. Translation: CASSYRGLAGVGNEQFF.

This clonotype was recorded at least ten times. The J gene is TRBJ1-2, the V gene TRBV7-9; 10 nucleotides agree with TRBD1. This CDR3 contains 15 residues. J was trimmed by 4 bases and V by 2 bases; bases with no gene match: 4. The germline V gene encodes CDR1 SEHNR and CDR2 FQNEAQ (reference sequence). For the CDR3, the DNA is TGTGCCAGCAGCTTATCAGGACAGGGGGTCTATGGCTACACCTTC. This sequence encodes CASSLSGQGVYGYTF.

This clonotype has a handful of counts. Here the CDR3 reads CAWTGGGAYNEQFF. The CDR3 DNA sequence: TGTGCCTGGACCGGCGGGGGGGCCTACAATGAGCAGTTCTTC. The chain has TRBV30 and TRBJ2-1; 9 bases agree with TRBD2. After removal of 4 bases from V and 2 bases from J, the junction contained 3 bases not matched to a gene. Per germline, CDR1 GTSNPN and CDR2 SVGIG (reference sequence). The CDR3 covers 14 residues.

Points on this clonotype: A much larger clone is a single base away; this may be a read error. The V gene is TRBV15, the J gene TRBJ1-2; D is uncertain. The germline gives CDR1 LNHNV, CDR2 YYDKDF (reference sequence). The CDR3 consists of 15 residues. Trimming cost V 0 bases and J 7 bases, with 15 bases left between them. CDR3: CATSRDNRGPCGYTF. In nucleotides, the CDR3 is TGTGCCACCAGCAGAGATAATCGAGGCCCCTGTGGCTACACCTTC.

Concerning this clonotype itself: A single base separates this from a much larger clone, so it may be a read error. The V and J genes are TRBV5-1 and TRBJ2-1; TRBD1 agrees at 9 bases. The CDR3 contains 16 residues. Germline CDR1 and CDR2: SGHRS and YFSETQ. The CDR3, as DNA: TGCGCCAGCAGCGCCCTACCGGGACAGGGCGGCGATGAGCAGCTCTTC. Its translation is CASSALPGQGGDEQLF.

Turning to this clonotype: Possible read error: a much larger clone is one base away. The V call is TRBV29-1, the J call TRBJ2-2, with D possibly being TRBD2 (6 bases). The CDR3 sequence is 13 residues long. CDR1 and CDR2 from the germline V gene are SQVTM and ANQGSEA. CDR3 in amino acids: CSVDAANTGGLFF. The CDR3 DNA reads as TGCAGCGTTGATGCAGCGAACACCGGGGGGCTGTTTTTT.

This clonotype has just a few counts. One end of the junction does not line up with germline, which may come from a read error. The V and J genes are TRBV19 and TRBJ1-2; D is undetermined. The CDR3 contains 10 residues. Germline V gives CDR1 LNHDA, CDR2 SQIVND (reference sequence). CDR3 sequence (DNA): TGTGCCAGTAGTAGCGATGGCTACGCCTTC. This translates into CASSSDGYAF.

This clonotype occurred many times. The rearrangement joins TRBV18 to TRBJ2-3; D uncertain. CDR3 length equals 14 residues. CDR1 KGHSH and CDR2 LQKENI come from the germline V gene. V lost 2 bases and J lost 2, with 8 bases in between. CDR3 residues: CASSPSHYTDTQYF. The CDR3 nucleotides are TGTGCCAGCTCACCAAGTCACTACACAGATACGCAGTATTTT.

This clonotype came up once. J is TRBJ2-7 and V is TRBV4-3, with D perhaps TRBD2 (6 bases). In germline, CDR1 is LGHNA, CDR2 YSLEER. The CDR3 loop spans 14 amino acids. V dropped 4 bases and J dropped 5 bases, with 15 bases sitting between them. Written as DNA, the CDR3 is TGCGCCAGCAGCCTACACGGGGGTTGGAACGAGCAGTACTTC. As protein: CASSLHGGWNEQYF.

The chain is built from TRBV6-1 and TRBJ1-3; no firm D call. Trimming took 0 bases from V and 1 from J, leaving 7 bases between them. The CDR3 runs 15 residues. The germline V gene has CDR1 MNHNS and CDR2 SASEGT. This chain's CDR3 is CASSEAIRSGNTIYF. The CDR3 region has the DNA TGTGCCAGCAGTGAAGCCATCAGGTCTGGAAACACCATATATTTT.

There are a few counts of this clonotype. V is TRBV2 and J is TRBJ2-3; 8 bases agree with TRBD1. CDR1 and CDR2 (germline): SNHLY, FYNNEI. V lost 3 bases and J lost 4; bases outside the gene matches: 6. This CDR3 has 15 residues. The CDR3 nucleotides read TGTGCCAGCAGTGAGTACAGGGGGTTCTCAGATACGCAGTATTTT. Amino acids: CASSEYRGFSDTQYF.

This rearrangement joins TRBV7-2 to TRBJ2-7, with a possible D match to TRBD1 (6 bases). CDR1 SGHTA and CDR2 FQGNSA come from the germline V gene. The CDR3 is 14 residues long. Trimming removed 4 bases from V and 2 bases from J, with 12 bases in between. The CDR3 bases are TGTACCAGCAGCTGGGGGCAAGGAACCTACGAGCAGTACTTC. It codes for CTSSWGQGTYEQYF.

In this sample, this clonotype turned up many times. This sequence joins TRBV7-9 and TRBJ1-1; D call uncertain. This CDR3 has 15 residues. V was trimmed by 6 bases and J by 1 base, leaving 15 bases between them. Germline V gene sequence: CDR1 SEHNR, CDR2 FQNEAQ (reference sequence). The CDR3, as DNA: TGTGCCAGCAGTCAAAACGAGGCGGCGAACACTGAAGCTTTCTTT. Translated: CASSQNEAANTEAFF.

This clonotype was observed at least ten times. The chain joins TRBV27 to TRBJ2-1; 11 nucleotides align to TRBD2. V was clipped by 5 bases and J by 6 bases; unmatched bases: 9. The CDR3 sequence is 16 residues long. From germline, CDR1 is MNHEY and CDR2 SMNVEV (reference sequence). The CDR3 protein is CASSPLAGGPSNEQFF. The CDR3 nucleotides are TGTGCCAGCAGTCCCTTAGCGGGAGGGCCCTCCAATGAGCAGTTCTTC.